This TCR beta chain was profiled in a study of cytomegalovirus exposure and HLA in healthy donors (TCRdb year 2017). The study in broad terms: A later analysis indicated that the 110 or so validation repertoires were generated on the platform also employed for the 600 to 750 repertoires of the first cohort. The study aimed to test whether signatures of past pathogen exposure could be identified by cataloging public T cell receptors. A separate validation cohort of some 130 different subjects was used in addition to the approximately 610-subject first cohort. The study combined high-throughput TCR immunosequencing, statistical association of individual TCRs with disease status, and machine learning to predict cytomegalovirus infection status.

What the research found in general, with its limitations: In the study, approximately 160 TCR beta chains were listed as associated with cytomegalovirus. Subsequent analysis determined that TCRs grouped into clusters in the first cohort also showed a tendency toward co-occurrence across the 90 to 150 validation repertoires, and 94% of cluster scores exceeded 0. Cytomegalovirus status was reported to be diagnosed by the classifier with high specificity and sensitivity in both the original and validation cohorts. In vitro tests confirmed that a few of the cytomegalovirus-associated TCR beta chains recognize cytomegalovirus antigens. A later analysis had no HLA typing for the validation cohort, so co-occurrence there was scored across all 110 or so repertoires. Across donors, most TCR sequences were observed very rarely, whereas some public TCRs were present in many individuals. The authors suggested that the approach could potentially be generalized to other disease states and immunological phenotypes.

Note on this clone: Its antigen is currently not known. Base qualities are not recorded, but no much larger clone differs from it by a single base.

Separate from the roughly 700-subject first cohort, the validation cohort of 90 to 150 subjects was the group to which the donors belonged. Preparation of the library involved the immunoSEQ multiplex PCR assay. From the authors' description of their analysis: A statistical classification framework was built to diagnose cytomegalovirus status from the catalog of TCR beta chain sequences. TCRdb provides this immuneACCESS table in a form limited to in-frame rearrangements. Some clones are lacking; in checked studies, under half of them reflect an unresolved V gene, and why the rest are absent is not known. V and J calls and clone size are as listed in that table; D and trimming were resolved from the DNA. This sample lists around 150,000 clones; roughly 95% were detected once. Roughly 0.83% of the sample is held by the ten biggest clonotypes. The clonotype originates from a young woman in good health and CMV-seronegative. The sample taken for sequencing was PBMCs.

CDR3 sequence: CASSPGGGPFQETQYF. The DNA is TGTGCCAGCAGCCCGGGGGGCGGGCCATTCCAAGAGACCCAGTACTTC. The chain was built from TRBV7-2 and TRBJ2-5; matching of 7 bases hints at TRBD2 as the D gene. The CDR3 numbers 16 residues from cysteine through phenylalanine. Only the CDR3 portion is preserved as DNA: 48 bases, with reading frame beginning at the first base. CDR1 and CDR2 are read off the germline V gene as SGHTA and FQGNSA. V was cut back by 5 bases and J by 1 base, leaving a gap of 17 bases between them.